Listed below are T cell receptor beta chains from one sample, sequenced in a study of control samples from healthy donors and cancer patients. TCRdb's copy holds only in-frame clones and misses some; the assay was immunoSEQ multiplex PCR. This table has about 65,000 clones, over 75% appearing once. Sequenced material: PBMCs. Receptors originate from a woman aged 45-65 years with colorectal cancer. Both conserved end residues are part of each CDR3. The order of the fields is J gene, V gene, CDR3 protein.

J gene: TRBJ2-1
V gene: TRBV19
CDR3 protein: CASSIKGKGTYNEQFF

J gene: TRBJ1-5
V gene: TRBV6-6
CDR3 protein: CASSGTGLNQPQHF

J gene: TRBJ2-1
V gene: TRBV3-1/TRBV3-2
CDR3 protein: CASSQFLNDNEQFF

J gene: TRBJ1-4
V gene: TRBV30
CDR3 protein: CASTRGYNEKLFF

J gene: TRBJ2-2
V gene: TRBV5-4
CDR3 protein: CASSHLAGGPTGELFF

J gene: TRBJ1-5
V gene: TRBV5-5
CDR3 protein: CASSLDPWAGDSQPQHF

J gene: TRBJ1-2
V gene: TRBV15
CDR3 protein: CATSIPGTAGHYGYTF

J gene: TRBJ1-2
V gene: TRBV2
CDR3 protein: CASSLGQYYGYTF

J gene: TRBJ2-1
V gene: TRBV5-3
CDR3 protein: CARSLFGGSGNEQFF

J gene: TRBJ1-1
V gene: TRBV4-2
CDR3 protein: CASSQAPTGQGAGMNTEAFF

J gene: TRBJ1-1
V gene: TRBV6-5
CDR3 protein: CASSSYTGPITEAFF

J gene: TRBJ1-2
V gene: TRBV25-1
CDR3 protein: CASSEGRGMGYTF

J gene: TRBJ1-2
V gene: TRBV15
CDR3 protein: CATTPSRGGYGYTF

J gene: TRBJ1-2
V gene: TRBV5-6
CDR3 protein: CASSLGQGDGYGYTF

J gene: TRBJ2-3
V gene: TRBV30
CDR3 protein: CAWSRGTSGVRDTQYF

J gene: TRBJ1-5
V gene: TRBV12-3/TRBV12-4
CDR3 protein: CASSDRGNQPQHF

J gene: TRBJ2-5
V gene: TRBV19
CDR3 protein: CASSLGSTGETQYF

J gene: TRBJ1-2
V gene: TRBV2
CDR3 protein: CASSEGLSGFGNYGYTF

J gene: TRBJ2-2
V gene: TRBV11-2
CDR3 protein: CATKGVVGQTTGELFF

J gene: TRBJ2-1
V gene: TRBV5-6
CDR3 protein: CASSFNFEDEQFF

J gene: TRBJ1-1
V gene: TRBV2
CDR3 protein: CASSVRTSGAFF

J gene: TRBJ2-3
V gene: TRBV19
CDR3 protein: CASSVTDTQYF

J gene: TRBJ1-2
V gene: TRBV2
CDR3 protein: CASKPRDLVNYGYTF

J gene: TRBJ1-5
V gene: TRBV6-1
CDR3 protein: CASSDFAADQPQHF